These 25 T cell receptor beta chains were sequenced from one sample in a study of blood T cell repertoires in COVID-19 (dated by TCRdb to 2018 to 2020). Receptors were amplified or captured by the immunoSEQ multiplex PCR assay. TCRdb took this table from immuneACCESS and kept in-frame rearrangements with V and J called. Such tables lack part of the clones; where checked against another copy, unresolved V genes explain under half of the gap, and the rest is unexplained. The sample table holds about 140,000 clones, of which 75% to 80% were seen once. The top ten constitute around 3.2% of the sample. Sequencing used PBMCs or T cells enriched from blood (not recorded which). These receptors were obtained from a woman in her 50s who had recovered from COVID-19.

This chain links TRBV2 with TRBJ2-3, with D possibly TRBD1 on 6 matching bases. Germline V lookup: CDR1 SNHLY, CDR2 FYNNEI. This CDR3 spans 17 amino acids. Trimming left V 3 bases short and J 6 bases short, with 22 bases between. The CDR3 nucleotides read TGTGCCAGCAGTGATATTCGGGTGGACAGCTCGAAGGATACGCAGTATTTT. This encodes CASSDIRVDSSKDTQYF.

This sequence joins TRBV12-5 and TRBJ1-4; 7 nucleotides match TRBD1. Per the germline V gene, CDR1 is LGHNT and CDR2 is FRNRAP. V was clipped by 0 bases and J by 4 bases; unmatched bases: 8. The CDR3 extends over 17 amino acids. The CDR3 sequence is CASGLVPGGTGNEKLFF. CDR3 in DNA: TGTGCTAGTGGTTTGGTCCCAGGGGGTACGGGTAATGAAAAACTGTTTTTT.

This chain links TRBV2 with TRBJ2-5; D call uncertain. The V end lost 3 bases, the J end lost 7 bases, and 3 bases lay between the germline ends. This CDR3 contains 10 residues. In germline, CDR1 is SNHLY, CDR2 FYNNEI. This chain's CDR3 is CASSEATQYF. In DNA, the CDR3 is TGTGCCAGCAGTGAGGCGACCCAGTACTTC.

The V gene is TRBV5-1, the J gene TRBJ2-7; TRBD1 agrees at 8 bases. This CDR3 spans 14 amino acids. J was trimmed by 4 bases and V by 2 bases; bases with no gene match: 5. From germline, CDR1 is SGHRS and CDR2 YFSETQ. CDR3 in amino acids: CASSFSDREYEQYF. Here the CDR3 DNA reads TGCGCCAGCAGCTTTTCGGACAGGGAGTACGAGCAGTACTTC.

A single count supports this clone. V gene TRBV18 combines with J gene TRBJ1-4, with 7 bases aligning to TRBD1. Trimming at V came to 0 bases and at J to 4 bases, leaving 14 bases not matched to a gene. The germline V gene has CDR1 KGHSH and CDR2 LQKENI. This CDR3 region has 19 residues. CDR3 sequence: CASSPPRTGFLVVNEKLFF. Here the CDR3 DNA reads TGTGCCAGCTCACCACCCAGGACAGGCTTTCTAGTCGTTAATGAAAAACTGTTTTTT.

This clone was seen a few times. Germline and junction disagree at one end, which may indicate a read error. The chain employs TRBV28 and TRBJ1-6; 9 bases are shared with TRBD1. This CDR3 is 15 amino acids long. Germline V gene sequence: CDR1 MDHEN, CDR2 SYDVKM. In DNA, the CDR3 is TGTGCCAGCAGTCTATGGACAGGGGACGATTCACCCCTCCACTTT. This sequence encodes CASSLWTGDDSPLHF.

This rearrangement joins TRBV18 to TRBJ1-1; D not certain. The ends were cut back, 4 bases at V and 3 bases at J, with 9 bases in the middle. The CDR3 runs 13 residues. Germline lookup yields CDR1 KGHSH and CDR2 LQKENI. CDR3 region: CASSLSGDTEAFF. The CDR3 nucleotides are TGTGCCAGCTCACTCTCCGGTGACACTGAAGCTTTCTTT.

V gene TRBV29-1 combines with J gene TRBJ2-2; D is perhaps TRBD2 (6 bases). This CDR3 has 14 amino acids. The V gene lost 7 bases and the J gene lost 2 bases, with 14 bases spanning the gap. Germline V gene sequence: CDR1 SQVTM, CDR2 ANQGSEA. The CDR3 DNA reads TGCAGCGGGGCAGACGGGGGAAACACCGGGGAGCTGTTTTTT. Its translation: CSGADGGNTGELFF.

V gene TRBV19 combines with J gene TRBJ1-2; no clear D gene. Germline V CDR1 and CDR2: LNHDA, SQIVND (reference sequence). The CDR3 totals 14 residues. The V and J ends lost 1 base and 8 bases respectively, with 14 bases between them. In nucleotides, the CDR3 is TGTGCCAGTAGTATAGGAGAGGTGTCCAGCGGCTACACCTTC. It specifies CASSIGEVSSGYTF. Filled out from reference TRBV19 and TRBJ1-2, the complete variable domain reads DGGITQSPKYLFRKEGQNVTLSCEQNLNHDAMYWYRQDPGQGLRLIYYSQIVNDFQKGDIAEGYSVSREKKESFPLTVTSAQKNPTAFYLCASSIGEVSSGYTFGSGTRLTVV.

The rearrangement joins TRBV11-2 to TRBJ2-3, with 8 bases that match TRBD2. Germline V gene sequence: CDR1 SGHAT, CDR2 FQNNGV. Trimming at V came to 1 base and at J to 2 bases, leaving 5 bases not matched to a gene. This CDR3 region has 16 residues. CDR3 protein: CASSLGVAGYTDTQYF. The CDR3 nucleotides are TGTGCCAGCAGCTTAGGGGTAGCGGGGTACACAGATACGCAGTATTTT.

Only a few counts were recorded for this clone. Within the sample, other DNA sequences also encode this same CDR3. This chain's CDR3 is CASSLSSYEQYF. Here the CDR3 DNA reads TGTGCCAGCAGCCTTAGTTCCTACGAGCAGTACTTC. This rearrangement joins TRBV3-1 (or the pseudogene TRBV3-2) to TRBJ2-7; D remains ambiguous. V was trimmed by 4 bases and J by 1 base, leaving 5 bases between them. The CDR3 spans 12 residues. Germline values: CDR1 LGHDT, CDR2 YNNKEL (reference sequence).

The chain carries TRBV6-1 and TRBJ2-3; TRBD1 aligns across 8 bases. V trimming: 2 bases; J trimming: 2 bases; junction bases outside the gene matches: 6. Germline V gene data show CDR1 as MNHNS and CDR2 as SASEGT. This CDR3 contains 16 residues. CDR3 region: CASSEPGQDVTDTQYF. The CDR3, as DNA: TGTGCCAGCAGTGAACCGGGACAGGATGTCACAGATACGCAGTATTTT.

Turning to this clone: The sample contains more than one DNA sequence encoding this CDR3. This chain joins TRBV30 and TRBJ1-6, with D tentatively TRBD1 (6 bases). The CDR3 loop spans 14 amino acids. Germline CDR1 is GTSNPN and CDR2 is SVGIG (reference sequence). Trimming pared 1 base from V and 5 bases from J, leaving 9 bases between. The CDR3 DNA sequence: TGTGCCTGGAGTGGGGGACAAGATAATTCACCCCTCCACTTT. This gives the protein CAWSGGQDNSPLHF.

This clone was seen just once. CDR3 nucleotides: TGTGCCAGCAGTCCTTCGGACGGGACTAACTATGGCTACACCTTC. Translation: CASSPSDGTNYGYTF. The J gene is TRBJ1-2, the V gene TRBV6-4; D not resolved. The CDR3 is made up of 15 amino acids. Per the germline V gene, CDR1 is MRHNA and CDR2 is SNTAGT. V lost 5 bases and J 0 bases, leaving 13 bases between the germline ends.

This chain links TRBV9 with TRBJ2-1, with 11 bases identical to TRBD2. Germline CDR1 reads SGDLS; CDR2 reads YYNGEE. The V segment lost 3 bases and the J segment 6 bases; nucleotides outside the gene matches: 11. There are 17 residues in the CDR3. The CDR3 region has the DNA TGTGCCAGCAGCGACGGGGTTAGCGGGGGGGCACCCAATGAGCAGTTCTTC. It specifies CASSDGVSGGAPNEQFF.

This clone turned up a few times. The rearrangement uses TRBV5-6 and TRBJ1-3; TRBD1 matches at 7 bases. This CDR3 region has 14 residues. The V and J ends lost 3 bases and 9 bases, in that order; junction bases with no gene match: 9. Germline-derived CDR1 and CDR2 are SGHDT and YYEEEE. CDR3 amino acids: CASSSIQGISTIYF. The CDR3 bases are TGTGCCAGCAGCTCCATACAGGGGATTAGCACCATATATTTT.

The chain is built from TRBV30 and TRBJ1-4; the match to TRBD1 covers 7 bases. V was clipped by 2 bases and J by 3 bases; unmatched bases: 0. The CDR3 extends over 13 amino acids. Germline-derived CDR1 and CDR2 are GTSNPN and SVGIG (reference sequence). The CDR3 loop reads CAWSQGANEKLFF. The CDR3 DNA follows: TGTGCCTGGAGTCAGGGGGCTAATGAAAAACTGTTTTTT.

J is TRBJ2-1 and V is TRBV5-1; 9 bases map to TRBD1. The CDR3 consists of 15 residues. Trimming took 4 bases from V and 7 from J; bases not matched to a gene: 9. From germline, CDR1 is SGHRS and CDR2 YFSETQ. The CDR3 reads CASSLGQGRSNEQFF. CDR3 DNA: TGCGCCAGCAGCCTGGGACAGGGAAGGTCGAATGAGCAGTTCTTC.

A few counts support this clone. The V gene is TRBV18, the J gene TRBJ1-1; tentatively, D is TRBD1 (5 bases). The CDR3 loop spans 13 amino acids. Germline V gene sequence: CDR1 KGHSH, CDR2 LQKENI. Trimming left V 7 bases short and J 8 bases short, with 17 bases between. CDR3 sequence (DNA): TGTGCCAGCTGCTCTCAGGCGGGGGTGGAAGCTTTCTTT. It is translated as CASCSQAGVEAFF.

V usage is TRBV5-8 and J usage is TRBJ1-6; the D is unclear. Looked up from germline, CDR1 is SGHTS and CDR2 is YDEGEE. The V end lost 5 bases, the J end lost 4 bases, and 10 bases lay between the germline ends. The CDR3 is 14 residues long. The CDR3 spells CASRVGAYNSPLHF. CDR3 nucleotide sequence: TGTGCCAGCAGGGTGGGAGCATATAATTCACCCCTCCACTTT.

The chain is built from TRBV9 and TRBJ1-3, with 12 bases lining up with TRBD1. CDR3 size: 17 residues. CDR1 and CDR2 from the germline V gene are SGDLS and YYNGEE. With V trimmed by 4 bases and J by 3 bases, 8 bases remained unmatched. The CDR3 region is CASSQPGQGAGGNTIYF. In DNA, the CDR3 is TGTGCCAGCAGCCAACCGGGACAGGGGGCTGGTGGAAACACCATATATTTT.

In nucleotides, the CDR3 is TGCGCCAGCAGCTTACTAGCGGGGGGGCCCCACGAGCAGTACTTC. It specifies CASSLLAGGPHEQYF. The chain employs TRBV5-1 and TRBJ2-7, with 13 bases fitting TRBD2. The CDR3 is 15 residues long. The trim removed 2 bases at V and 5 bases at J, leaving 4 bases unmatched. From germline, CDR1 is SGHRS and CDR2 YFSETQ.

The DNA of the CDR3 is TGTGCCAGCGGACAGGGGGCGATTATCGCTGAAGCTTTCTTT. Amino acid sequence: CASGQGAIIAEAFF. The chain carries TRBV19 and TRBJ1-1; 11 bases line up with TRBD1. CDR1 and CDR2 from the germline V gene are LNHDA and SQIVND (reference sequence). This CDR3 is built from 14 residues. Trimming cost V 9 bases and J 6 bases; bases outside gene matches: 9.

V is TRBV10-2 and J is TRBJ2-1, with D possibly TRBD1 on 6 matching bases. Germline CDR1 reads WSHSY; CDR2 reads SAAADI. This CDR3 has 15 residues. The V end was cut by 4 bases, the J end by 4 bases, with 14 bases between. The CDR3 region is CASSVQGNSYNEQFF. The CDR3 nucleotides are TGCGCCAGCAGTGTACAGGGTAATAGTTACAATGAGCAGTTCTTC.

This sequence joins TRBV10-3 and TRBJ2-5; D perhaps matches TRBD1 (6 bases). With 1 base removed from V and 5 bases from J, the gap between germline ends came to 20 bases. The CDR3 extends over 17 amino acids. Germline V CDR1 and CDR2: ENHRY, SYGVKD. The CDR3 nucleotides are TGTGCCATCAGTGAGTTGTGGGCCGGTGGGGGCCGGGAGACCCAGTACTTC. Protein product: CAISELWAGGGRETQYF.